Below are 17 T cell receptor beta chains sequenced from a single sample in a study of T cells in Graves' hyperthyroidism and ophthalmopathy. Amplification targeted TCR beta CDR3 regions from RNA transcripts. The primer set for the first-round RT-PCR of the TCR CDR3 was HTBI. One entry per CDR3 protein results from TCRdb running MiXCR on the multiplex PCR reads. Of roughly 200,000 distinct CDR3 sequences in the sample, around 17% are singletons; the top ten hold roughly 55%. The sequenced sample was blood. Receptor source: a woman in her forties or fifties with Graves' hyperthyroidism.

This clonotype has a count of ten or more. The J gene is TRBJ2-5, the V gene TRBV20-1; 7 bases match TRBD1. The CDR3 is 17 amino acids. V was pared by 2 bases and J by 1 base, with 13 bases of the junction left unmatched. Per germline, CDR1 DFQATT and CDR2 SNEGSKA (reference sequence). The CDR3 region is CSARPHSGGYFQETQYF. The CDR3 coding sequence is TGCAGTGCTAGACCTCATTCAGGGGGATACTTCCAAGAGACCCAGTACTTC.

In regard to this clonotype: The junction departs from germline at one end; a sequencing error may be responsible. The chain couples TRBV12-3 or TRBV12-4 to TRBJ2-7; no reliable D call. This CDR3 has 16 residues. The CDR3 bases are TGTGCCAGCAGTTTAGGAGGCCTCTCCCCCCTCTACAAGCAGTACTTC. It specifies CASSLGGLSPLYKQYF.

The rearrangement links TRBV29-1 to TRBJ1-2; 7 bases are shared with TRBD1. The V and J ends lost 3 bases and 4 bases, in that order; junction bases with no gene match: 8. Germline-derived CDR1 and CDR2 are SQVTM and ANQGSEA. The CDR3 totals 14 residues. The CDR3 bases are TGCAGCGTTGATAGGGGGCCCCCGCTCTATGGCTACACCTTC. Its protein product is CSVDRGPPLYGYTF.

The chain employs TRBV7-8 and TRBJ1-1; D call uncertain. From germline, CDR1 is SGHVS and CDR2 FQNEAQ. The CDR3 extends over 13 amino acids. Trimming cost V 6 bases and J 4 bases, with 12 bases left between them. CDR3 nucleotide sequence: TGTGCCAGCAGGTCACCGCGCACCACTGAAGCTTTCTTT. This sequence encodes CASRSPRTTEAFF.

In this sample, this clonotype turned up many times. The chain carries TRBV12-3 or TRBV12-4 and TRBJ1-5; 9 bases align to TRBD1. Trimming cost V 1 base and J 4 bases; bases outside gene matches: 14. The CDR3 covers 19 residues. The CDR3 nucleotides read TGTGCCAGCAGTTTAGGTCGGGACAGGGATTTTGTTGGGAATCAGCCCCAGCATTTT. It specifies CASSLGRDRDFVGNQPQHF.

The V and J genes are TRBV11-2 and TRBJ2-1; 11 positions agree with TRBD2. Per germline, CDR1 SGHAT and CDR2 FQNNGV. CDR3 size: 16 residues. V was clipped by 5 bases and J by 7 bases; unmatched bases: 10. This CDR3 is CASSQPTSGSGNEQFF. The CDR3 DNA follows: TGTGCCAGCAGCCAACCCACTAGCGGGAGTGGGAATGAGCAGTTCTTC.

The V and J genes are TRBV3-1 and TRBJ1-2, with D possibly matching TRBD1 (5 bases). Trimming took off 3 bases at V and 6 bases at J, with 8 bases between the two ends. Germline loops: CDR1 LGHDT, CDR2 YNNKEL (reference sequence). This CDR3 has 12 amino acids. The CDR3 here is CASSHLQDGYTF. The CDR3 region has the DNA TGTGCCAGCAGCCACCTACAGGATGGCTACACCTTC. Full variable domain (outside the CDR3, taken from reference TRBV3-1 and TRBJ1-2): DTAVSQTPKYLVTQMGNDKSIKCEQNLGHDTMYWYKQDSKKFLKIMFSYNNKELIINETVPNRFSPKSPDKAHLNLHINSLELGDSAVYFCASSHLQDGYTFGSGTRLTVV.

Worth noting for this clonotype: One end of the junction does not line up with germline, which may come from a read error. The V and J genes are TRBV6-2 or TRBV6-3 and TRBJ2-7; no clear D gene. Germline CDR1 is MNHEY and CDR2 is SVGEGT. CDR3 length: 13 amino acids. The CDR3: CAISYSEDYEQYF. DNA of the CDR3: TGTGCCATCAGTTACTCGGAAGACTACGAGCAGTACTTC.

The chain couples TRBV5-8 to TRBJ2-5, with unresolved D. V shed 4 bases and J shed 4 bases, with 11 bases lying between them. This CDR3 contains 13 residues. Germline V lookup: CDR1 SGHTS, CDR2 YDEGEE. CDR3 sequence: CASSPSQAETQYF. CDR3 coding DNA: TGTGCCAGCAGCCCCTCCCAGGCAGAGACCCAGTACTTC.

This clonotype occurred many times. The chain joins TRBV15 to TRBJ1-1; D is perhaps TRBD1 (5 bases). Germline V gene lookup returns CDR1 LNHNV and CDR2 YYDKDF (reference sequence). V shed 5 bases and J shed 4 bases, with 23 bases lying between them. The CDR3 consists of 17 residues. CDR3 bases: TGTGCCACCAGCGCCCAACTTCCGACAGCCGGAACCACTGAAGCTTTCTTT. This encodes CATSAQLPTAGTTEAFF.

In this sample, this clonotype turned up many times. V is TRBV10-3 and J is TRBJ2-7; D gene unclear. The V end lost 2 bases, the J end lost 2 bases, and 7 bases lay between the germline ends. Germline V gives CDR1 ENHRY, CDR2 SYGVKD. The CDR3 contains 13 residues. CDR3 region: CAISEGVPYEQYF. The CDR3 DNA is TGTGCCATCAGTGAGGGGGTTCCCTACGAGCAGTACTTC.

V is TRBV27 and J is TRBJ1-5; D unresolved. Germline V lookup: CDR1 MNHEY, CDR2 SMNVEV (reference sequence). The CDR3 is 10 residues long. V shed 2 bases and J shed 9 bases, with 2 bases lying between them. As DNA, the CDR3 is TGTGCCAGCAGTTTAAGGCCCCAGCATTTT. As protein: CASSLRPQHF.

The chain combines TRBV9 with TRBJ2-5; 10 nucleotides align to TRBD2. Unmatched junction bases numbered 7, after V lost 0 bases and J lost 5 bases. Germline assignment: CDR1 SGDLS and CDR2 YYNGEE. The CDR3 loop spans 16 amino acids. The CDR3 here is CASSVGLAGVLETQYF. CDR3 coding DNA: TGTGCCAGCAGCGTAGGTCTAGCGGGAGTTCTCGAGACCCAGTACTTC. Variable domain in full (rest from reference TRBV9 and TRBJ2-5): DSGVTQTPKHLITATGQRVTLRCSPRSGDLSVYWYQQSLDQGLQFLIQYYNGEERAKGNILERFSAQQFPDLHSELNLSSLELGDSALYFCASSVGLAGVLETQYFGPGTRLLVL.

This clonotype was observed many times. The chain is built from TRBV6-5 and TRBJ2-1, with TRBD2 as a possible D gene (6 bases). V was clipped by 0 bases and J by 7 bases, with 13 bases between them. CDR1 is MNHEY and CDR2 is SVGAGI in the germline V gene. The CDR3 spans 15 residues. CDR3 nucleotides: TGTGCCAGCAGTTACTCGGCGCGGGAATGGAATGAGCAGTTCTTC. This codes for CASSYSAREWNEQFF.

In this sample, this clonotype turned up a few times. CDR3 amino acids: CASSPPSGGGRQPQHF. The CDR3 nucleotides read TGTGCCAGCTCACCACCATCCGGAGGGGGCCGTCAGCCCCAGCATTTT. The rearrangement uses TRBV18 and TRBJ1-5; 7 nucleotides line up with TRBD1. Germline CDR1 reads KGHSH; CDR2 reads LQKENI. V shed 0 bases, J shed 6 bases, and the junction held 8 bases outside the gene matches. The CDR3 has 16 residues.

The chain recombines TRBV5-4 with TRBJ1-4; D uncertain. Germline loops: CDR1 SGHNT, CDR2 YYREEE (reference sequence). There are 13 residues in the CDR3. Trimming shortened V by 5 bases and J by 8 bases, and 13 bases separated the two germline ends. For the CDR3, the DNA is TGTGCCAGCAGGCCCGCGGGAGGGGAAAAACTGTTTTTT. Encoded protein: CASRPAGGEKLFF.

This clonotype was found many times. CDR3 residues: CASSAPGTPRYNEQFF. DNA of the CDR3: TGTGCCAGCAGCGCCCCCGGGACCCCGAGATACAATGAGCAGTTCTTC. The chain has TRBV7-2 and TRBJ2-1; D assignment may be TRBD1 or TRBD2 (5 bases each). Germline V gives CDR1 SGHTA, CDR2 FQGNSA. The CDR3 is 16 residues long. The V end was cut by 5 bases, the J end by 4 bases, with 18 bases between.